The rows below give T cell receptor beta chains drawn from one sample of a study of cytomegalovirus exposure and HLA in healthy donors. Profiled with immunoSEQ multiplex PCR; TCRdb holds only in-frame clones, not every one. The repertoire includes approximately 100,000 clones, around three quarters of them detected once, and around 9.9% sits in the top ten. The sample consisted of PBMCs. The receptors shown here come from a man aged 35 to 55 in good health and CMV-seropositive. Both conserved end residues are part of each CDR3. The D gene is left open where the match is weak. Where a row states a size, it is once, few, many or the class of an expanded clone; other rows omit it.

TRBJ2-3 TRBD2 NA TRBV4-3 CASSQWGLAGGPSTDTQYF TGCGCCAGCAGCCAATGGGGACTAGCGGGGGGGCCGAGCACAGATACGCAGTATTTT
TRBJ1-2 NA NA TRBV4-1 CASSQRGAMNGYTF TGCGCCAGCAGCCAAAGGGGCGCTATGAATGGCTACACCTTC
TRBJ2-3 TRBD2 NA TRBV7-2 CASSQLAGGMSDTQYF TGTGCCAGCAGCCAACTAGCGGGGGGGATGTCAGATACGCAGTATTTT
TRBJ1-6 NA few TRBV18 CASSPLPTQVPSPLHF TGTGCCAGCTCACCCCTACCCACACAGGTTCCTTCACCCCTCCACTTT
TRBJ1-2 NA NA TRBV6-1 CASSEGTDIYGYTF TGTGCCAGCAGTGAAGGGACAGACATCTATGGCTACACCTTC
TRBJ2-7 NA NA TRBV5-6 CASSAQGSYEQYF TGTGCCAGCAGCGCACAGGGATCCTACGAGCAGTACTTC
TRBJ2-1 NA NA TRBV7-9 CASSFLVYEQFF TGTGCCAGCAGCTTTCTCGTCTATGAGCAGTTCTTC
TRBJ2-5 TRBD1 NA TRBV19 CASSVRGTGGLETQYF TGTGCCAGTAGTGTCCGTGGGACAGGGGGCTTAGAGACCCAGTACTTC
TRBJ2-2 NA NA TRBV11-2 CASSEAGVGTGELFF TGTGCCAGCAGCGAGGCAGGGGTTGGCACCGGGGAGCTGTTTTTT
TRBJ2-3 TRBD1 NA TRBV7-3 CASSLTGTGTSDTQYF TGTGCCAGCAGCTTAACCGGGACAGGGACCTCAGATACGCAGTATTTT